This T cell receptor beta chain originates from a study of cytomegalovirus exposure and HLA in healthy donors. General study points: In a later analysis, HLA-associated beta chains showed higher expansion and lower generation probabilities than comparable chains. The records held CMV serostatus as the only immune exposure information. Sequence variants that were highly shared formed a cluster that was likely a sequencing artifact. Earlier analysis yielded a pattern in which most TCR beta V segments were productive about 87% or about 30% of the time.

PCR involved 60 Vbeta and 13 Jbeta primers. Repertoires were generated with immunoSEQ multiplex PCR, while TCRdb's copy carries only in-frame clones and drops some. Counted here are 150,000 to 200,000 clones, more than 75% occurring once; the ten biggest clones make up about 3.4%. The length of the CDR3 is 15 residues. Trimming took off 4 bases at V and 1 base at J, with 14 bases between the two ends. Germline V gene sequence: CDR1 SGHRS, CDR2 YFSETQ. Only one count was recorded for this clone. Its antigen is not identified. This receptor was obtained from a man aged 40-50 years in good health and CMV-seropositive. The specimen sequenced was PBMCs. V gene TRBV5-1 combines with J gene TRBJ1-2; D remains ambiguous. The CDR3 nucleotides are TGCGCCAGCAGCCCCACCGGTCATATTAACTATGGCTACACCTTC. Translating it yields CASSPTGHINYGYTF.